Listed below are T cell receptor beta chains from one sample, sequenced in a study of long-term antiretroviral therapy in people with HIV. Data came from immunoSEQ multiplex PCR; TCRdb stores just in-frame clones and leaves some out. The sample carries about 23,000 clones, roughly 80% recorded once. The material was unsorted PBMCs, obtained 0.3 years after starting antiretroviral therapy. The source of these receptors is a man aged 50-59 years with HIV. The CDR3 runs from the conserved cysteine through the conserved F or W. A D gene is named only where the DNA matches it firmly. Size is stated for part of the rows, as once, few or many counts, or as a class when the clone is expanded.

cdr3_aa: CATTRRGWTEAFF
cdr3_nt: TGTGCCACCACAAGGCGGGGGTGGACTGAAGCTTTCTTT
d_call: NA
cdr3_length: 13
j_call: TRBJ1-1
v_call: TRBV28
clone_size: once

cdr3_aa: CASSSTTRVLPDTQYF
cdr3_nt: TGTGCCAGCTCAAGTACTACTAGGGTTTTGCCAGATACGCAGTATTTT
d_call: NA
cdr3_length: 16
j_call: TRBJ2-3
v_call: TRBV18
clone_size: NA

cdr3_aa: CASSFPGGGNGYTF
cdr3_nt: TGTGCCAGCAGCTTCCCAGGGGGCGGGAATGGCTACACCTTC
d_call: TRBD1
cdr3_length: 14
j_call: TRBJ1-2
v_call: TRBV7-9
clone_size: NA

cdr3_aa: CASTRAGTENSPLHF
cdr3_nt: TGTGCCAGCACAAGAGCCGGGACGGAGAATTCACCCCTCCACTTT
d_call: NA
cdr3_length: 15
j_call: TRBJ1-6
v_call: TRBV11-3
clone_size: NA

cdr3_aa: CASSHRTSAYEQYF
cdr3_nt: TGTGCCAGTAGCCATAGAACATCGGCCTACGAGCAGTACTTC
d_call: NA
cdr3_length: 14
j_call: TRBJ2-7
v_call: TRBV19
clone_size: NA

cdr3_aa: CSVRAGGYEQYF
cdr3_nt: TGCAGCGTTCGGGCAGGGGGGTACGAGCAGTACTTC
d_call: NA
cdr3_length: 12
j_call: TRBJ2-7
v_call: TRBV29-1
clone_size: NA

cdr3_aa: CASSPPRSGGHETQYF
cdr3_nt: TGTGCCAGCTCACCACCGAGGTCGGGGGGGCATGAGACCCAGTACTTC
d_call: TRBD2
cdr3_length: 16
j_call: TRBJ2-5
v_call: TRBV18
clone_size: NA

cdr3_aa: CASSLDRGRSYNEQFF
cdr3_nt: TGTGCCAGCAGCTTGGATAGAGGACGGTCCTACAATGAGCAGTTCTTC
d_call: NA
cdr3_length: 16
j_call: TRBJ2-1
v_call: TRBV5-6
clone_size: once

cdr3_aa: CASSWDRFNEQFF
cdr3_nt: TGTGCCAGCAGTTGGGACAGATTCAATGAGCAGTTCTTC
d_call: TRBD1
cdr3_length: 13
j_call: TRBJ2-1
v_call: TRBV6-5
clone_size: NA

cdr3_aa: CASSLLVGLSSYNEQFF
cdr3_nt: TGTGCCAGCAGCTTGCTTGTAGGCCTCAGCTCCTACAATGAGCAGTTCTTC
d_call: NA
cdr3_length: 17
j_call: TRBJ2-1
v_call: TRBV5-6
clone_size: NA

cdr3_aa: CASSLVAQGKLFF
cdr3_nt: TGCGCCAGCTCGCTCGTCGCCCAGGGAAAACTGTTTTTT
d_call: NA
cdr3_length: 13
j_call: TRBJ1-4
v_call: TRBV4-1
clone_size: few

cdr3_aa: CASSEVGVNYGYTF
cdr3_nt: TGTGCCAGCAGTGAAGTTGGGGTCAACTATGGCTACACCTTC
d_call: NA
cdr3_length: 14
j_call: TRBJ1-2
v_call: TRBV6-1
clone_size: once

cdr3_aa: CASSPLTGSGREQYF
cdr3_nt: TGCGCCAGCAGCCCTTTGACCGGGAGCGGTCGCGAGCAGTACTTC
d_call: NA
cdr3_length: 15
j_call: TRBJ2-7
v_call: TRBV5-1
clone_size: NA

cdr3_aa: CASSSTGGSNQPQHF
cdr3_nt: TGTGCCAGCAGTTCCACAGGAGGTAGCAATCAGCCCCAGCATTTT
d_call: NA
cdr3_length: 15
j_call: TRBJ1-5
v_call: TRBV6-5
clone_size: NA

cdr3_aa: CAWSQRQGGWGYTF
cdr3_nt: TGTGCCTGGAGTCAGAGGCAGGGGGGCTGGGGCTACACCTTC
d_call: TRBD1
cdr3_length: 14
j_call: TRBJ1-2
v_call: TRBV30
clone_size: NA

cdr3_aa: CASSIGDTYQPQHF
cdr3_nt: TGTGCCAGTAGTATAGGGGACACTTATCAGCCCCAGCATTTT
d_call: NA
cdr3_length: 14
j_call: TRBJ1-5
v_call: TRBV19
clone_size: NA

cdr3_aa: CATSAKGSSGANVLTF
cdr3_nt: TGTGCCACCAGCGCAAAGGGTTCGTCTGGGGCCAACGTCCTGACTTTC
d_call: NA
cdr3_length: 16
j_call: TRBJ2-6
v_call: TRBV15
clone_size: NA

cdr3_aa: CASSEGGYGYTF
cdr3_nt: TGCGCCAGCAGTGAGGGAGGGTATGGCTACACCTTC
d_call: NA
cdr3_length: 12
j_call: TRBJ1-2
v_call: TRBV10-2
clone_size: once

cdr3_aa: CASSASGQVYNEQFF
cdr3_nt: TGTGCCAGCAGTGCCTCTGGACAGGTATACAATGAGCAGTTCTTC
d_call: TRBD1
cdr3_length: 15
j_call: TRBJ2-1
v_call: TRBV25-1
clone_size: few

cdr3_aa: CASSFVAGRGPGRYGYTF
cdr3_nt: TGTGCCAGCAGCTTTGTAGCGGGCAGGGGTCCAGGGAGGTATGGCTACACCTTC
d_call: NA
cdr3_length: 18
j_call: TRBJ1-2
v_call: TRBV13
clone_size: once

cdr3_aa: CASSERAGVPSDEQFF
cdr3_nt: TGTGCCAGCAGTGAACGGGCGGGTGTCCCCTCGGATGAGCAGTTCTTC
d_call: NA
cdr3_length: 16
j_call: TRBJ2-1
v_call: TRBV6-4
clone_size: few

cdr3_aa: CASSGGIRHTEAFF
cdr3_nt: TGTGCCAGTAGTGGGGGGATACGACACACTGAAGCTTTCTTT
d_call: NA
cdr3_length: 14
j_call: TRBJ1-1
v_call: TRBV19
clone_size: NA

cdr3_aa: CASTYRRGTEAFF
cdr3_nt: TGTGCCAGCACTTACAGGAGGGGGACTGAAGCTTTCTTT
d_call: NA
cdr3_length: 13
j_call: TRBJ1-1
v_call: TRBV21-1
clone_size: NA

cdr3_aa: CASGLAGGSYEQYF
cdr3_nt: TGTGCCAGCGGACTAGCGGGAGGTTCCTACGAGCAGTACTTC
d_call: TRBD2
cdr3_length: 14
j_call: TRBJ2-7
v_call: TRBV27
clone_size: NA

cdr3_aa: CASSPGTVRNEQYF
cdr3_nt: TGTGCCAGCAGTCCCGGGACAGTTAGGAACGAGCAGTACTTC
d_call: TRBD1
cdr3_length: 14
j_call: TRBJ2-7
v_call: TRBV27
clone_size: NA

cdr3_aa: CASSEETVDNSPLHF
cdr3_nt: TGTGCCAGCAGTGAAGAGACAGTCGATAATTCACCCCTCCACTTT
d_call: NA
cdr3_length: 15
j_call: TRBJ1-6
v_call: TRBV2
clone_size: NA

cdr3_aa: CASSIGQGYDTQYF
cdr3_nt: TGTGCCAGTAGTATTGGACAGGGATATGATACGCAGTATTTT
d_call: TRBD1
cdr3_length: 14
j_call: TRBJ2-3
v_call: TRBV19
clone_size: NA

cdr3_aa: CASRPGGANEKLFF
cdr3_nt: TGTGCCAGCAGGCCCGGGGGGGCTAATGAAAAACTGTTTTTT
d_call: NA
cdr3_length: 14
j_call: TRBJ1-4
v_call: TRBV7-2
clone_size: once

cdr3_aa: CASSLDVFGISNTGELFF
cdr3_nt: TGTGCCAGCAGCTTAGATGTATTCGGCATTTCGAACACCGGGGAGCTGTTTTTT
d_call: NA
cdr3_length: 18
j_call: TRBJ2-2
v_call: TRBV11-2
clone_size: NA

cdr3_aa: CASSSGLAGTDTQYF
cdr3_nt: TGTGCCAGCAGCTCCGGACTAGCGGGCACAGATACGCAGTATTTT
d_call: TRBD2
cdr3_length: 15
j_call: TRBJ2-3
v_call: TRBV5-6
clone_size: NA

cdr3_aa: CASSVNPGLAEETQYF
cdr3_nt: TGTGCCAGCAGCGTTAACCCGGGACTAGCGGAGGAGACCCAGTACTTC
d_call: TRBD2
cdr3_length: 16
j_call: TRBJ2-5
v_call: TRBV9
clone_size: NA

cdr3_aa: CASSHGGTEAFF
cdr3_nt: TGCGCCAGCTCCCATGGGGGCACTGAAGCTTTCTTT
d_call: NA
cdr3_length: 12
j_call: TRBJ1-1
v_call: TRBV4-1
clone_size: NA

cdr3_aa: CASSVVQGGPEAFF
cdr3_nt: TGTGCCAGCAGCGTAGTACAGGGGGGGCCTGAAGCTTTCTTT
d_call: TRBD1
cdr3_length: 14
j_call: TRBJ1-1
v_call: TRBV9
clone_size: NA

cdr3_aa: CASSSPNTAGGETQYF
cdr3_nt: TGTGCCAGCAGCTCGCCCAACACGGCTGGGGGAGAGACCCAGTACTTC
d_call: NA
cdr3_length: 16
j_call: TRBJ2-5
v_call: TRBV7-2
clone_size: NA

cdr3_aa: CASSPRVSGNTIYF
cdr3_nt: TGTGCCAGCAGCCCGCGGGTCTCTGGAAACACCATATATTTT
d_call: NA
cdr3_length: 14
j_call: TRBJ1-3
v_call: TRBV11-2
clone_size: NA

cdr3_aa: CASSYSGEASEQFF
cdr3_nt: TGTGCCAGCAGTTACTCGGGAGAGGCAAGTGAGCAGTTCTTC
d_call: NA
cdr3_length: 14
j_call: TRBJ2-1
v_call: TRBV6-6
clone_size: few

cdr3_aa: CASSPYSRQGPNTEAFF
cdr3_nt: TGTGCCAGCAGCCCATACTCTCGACAGGGCCCGAACACTGAAGCTTTCTTT
d_call: TRBD1
cdr3_length: 17
j_call: TRBJ1-1
v_call: TRBV5-4
clone_size: NA

cdr3_aa: CASSPSGGTYNEQFF
cdr3_nt: TGTGCCAGCAGTCCCAGCGGGGGGACCTACAATGAGCAGTTCTTC
d_call: TRBD2
cdr3_length: 15
j_call: TRBJ2-1
v_call: TRBV6-5
clone_size: NA

cdr3_aa: CASSSSGTELYEQYF
cdr3_nt: TGTGCCAGCAGCTCCTCCGGGACAGAACTCTACGAGCAGTACTTC
d_call: TRBD1
cdr3_length: 15
j_call: TRBJ2-7
v_call: TRBV7-9
clone_size: NA

cdr3_aa: CASSYGDPAEAFF
cdr3_nt: TGTGCCAGCAGTTACGGGGACCCAGCTGAAGCTTTCTTT
d_call: NA
cdr3_length: 13
j_call: TRBJ1-1
v_call: TRBV6-6
clone_size: few

cdr3_aa: CASSLNGGRYTDTQYF
cdr3_nt: TGTGCCAGCAGCTTAAATGGCGGCAGATACACAGATACGCAGTATTTT
d_call: NA
cdr3_length: 16
j_call: TRBJ2-3
v_call: TRBV7-8
clone_size: NA

cdr3_aa: CASGPRGPQHF
cdr3_nt: TGTGCCAGTGGGCCAAGGGGGCCCCAGCATTTT
d_call: NA
cdr3_length: 11
j_call: TRBJ1-5
v_call: TRBV27
clone_size: NA

cdr3_aa: CASSLFPAARGDTQYF
cdr3_nt: TGTGCCAGCAGTTTATTTCCAGCGGCGAGGGGAGATACGCAGTATTTT
d_call: NA
cdr3_length: 16
j_call: TRBJ2-3
v_call: TRBV28
clone_size: NA

cdr3_aa: CASSFRAGDDEQYF
cdr3_nt: TGCGCCAGCAGCTTTCGAGCGGGAGACGACGAGCAGTACTTC
d_call: TRBD2
cdr3_length: 14
j_call: TRBJ2-7
v_call: TRBV5-1
clone_size: NA

cdr3_aa: CASSAGQEDTEAFF
cdr3_nt: TGCGCCAGCAGCGCCGGACAGGAGGACACTGAAGCTTTCTTT
d_call: TRBD1
cdr3_length: 14
j_call: TRBJ1-1
v_call: TRBV4-3
clone_size: NA

cdr3_aa: CASSLVLASYEQYF
cdr3_nt: TGTGCCAGCAGCTTAGTACTGGCCTCCTACGAGCAGTACTTC
d_call: NA
cdr3_length: 14
j_call: TRBJ2-7
v_call: TRBV7-2
clone_size: few

cdr3_aa: CASSLAGQLYGYTF
cdr3_nt: TGTGCCAGCAGTTTAGCCGGACAGCTCTATGGCTACACCTTC
d_call: NA
cdr3_length: 14
j_call: TRBJ1-2
v_call: TRBV28
clone_size: NA

cdr3_aa: CASSRGLAGVRSYEQYF
cdr3_nt: TGTGCCAGCAGCCGGGGACTAGCGGGAGTACGCTCCTACGAGCAGTACTTC
d_call: TRBD2
cdr3_length: 17
j_call: TRBJ2-7
v_call: TRBV7-2
clone_size: NA

cdr3_aa: CASSPGQTLVTQYF
cdr3_nt: TGTGCCAGCAGCCCAGGACAGACCTTGGTGACCCAGTACTTC
d_call: NA
cdr3_length: 14
j_call: TRBJ2-5
v_call: TRBV5-5
clone_size: NA

cdr3_aa: CASSPRGRDVAFF
cdr3_nt: TGTGCCAGCAGCCCTCGGGGGCGGGACGTAGCGTTCTTC
d_call: NA
cdr3_length: 13
j_call: TRBJ2-1
v_call: TRBV7-9
clone_size: NA